The 9 T cell receptor beta chains below were found in one sample sequenced in a study of T cells in Graves' hyperthyroidism and ophthalmopathy. Amplified TCR beta CDR3 regions derived from RNA transcripts. A set of HTBI primers served as the primers for a first-round RT-PCR of the TCR CDR3. TCRdb fed the multiplex PCR reads into MiXCR, producing one record per CDR3 protein. The table lists 600,000 or so distinct CDR3 sequences, 12% to 15% of them singletons. Sequencing was carried out using blood. The receptor set was obtained from a woman aged 18-30 years with Graves' ophthalmopathy.

This clonotype occurred many times. The chain has TRBV6-1 and TRBJ2-1; 12 bases agree with TRBD2. From germline, CDR1 is MNHNS and CDR2 SASEGT. The CDR3 covers 13 residues. With V trimmed by 6 bases and J by 7 bases, 1 base remained unmatched. The CDR3, as DNA: TGTGCCAGCAGGACTAGCGGGAGTAATGAGCAGTTCTTC. Its protein product is CASRTSGSNEQFF.

V and J are TRBV7-9 and TRBJ2-3; TRBD2 matches 11 bases. The V gene end was trimmed by 5 bases and the J gene end by 0 bases; junction bases not matched to a gene: 13. The CDR3 runs to 19 residues. The germline V gene encodes CDR1 SEHNR and CDR2 FQNEAQ (reference sequence). For the CDR3, the DNA is TGTGCCAGCAGCGGGGCCGGGGTAGCGGGAGGGCCCAGCACAGATACGCAGTATTTT. Translation: CASSGAGVAGGPSTDTQYF.

This clonotype was picked up many times. V and J are TRBV12-3 or TRBV12-4 and TRBJ2-1, with TRBD1 matching over 11 bases. The CDR3 loop spans 15 amino acids. With V trimmed by 4 bases and J by 10 bases, 9 bases remained unmatched. The CDR3 loop is CASSSGQGALNEQFF. CDR3 sequence (DNA): TGTGCCAGCAGTTCTGGACAGGGGGCGCTCAACGAGCAGTTCTTC.

The V gene is TRBV6-5, the J gene TRBJ1-2, with D possibly being TRBD1 (5 bases). CDR1 and CDR2 (germline): MNHEY, SVGAGI. V was pared by 4 bases and J by 11 bases, with 14 bases between. The CDR3 extends over 12 amino acids. The CDR3 protein is CASSSRQGGYTF. The DNA of the CDR3 is TGTGCCAGCAGTTCTCGCCAGGGAGGGTACACCTTC.

This clonotype was detected many times. The chain couples TRBV12-3 or TRBV12-4 to TRBJ1-4; no reliable D call. This CDR3 is 12 amino acids long. The ends were cut back, 1 base at V and 8 bases at J, with 5 bases in the middle. CDR3 protein: CASSLGVEKLFF. CDR3 DNA: TGTGCCAGCAGTTTAGGGGTCGAAAAACTGTTTTTT.

The rearrangement links TRBV2 to TRBJ1-3; D is undetermined. The germline V gene has CDR1 SNHLY and CDR2 FYNNEI. CDR3 length: 13 amino acids. V lost 8 bases and J 7 bases, leaving 15 bases between the germline ends. The CDR3 DNA follows: TGTGCCAGCCATCCACGAATTGGGAACACCATATATTTT. As protein: CASHPRIGNTIYF.

There are many counts of this clonotype. The gene calls are TRBV27 and TRBJ1-3; a possible D gene is TRBD1 (5 bases). V lost 0 bases and J 3 bases, leaving 9 bases between the germline ends. Germline CDR1 and CDR2: MNHEY and SMNVEV (reference sequence). CDR3 size: 15 residues. The CDR3 protein is CASSLSSGIGNTIYF. CDR3 DNA sequence: TGTGCCAGCAGTTTATCATCAGGGATTGGAAACACCATATATTTT.

On this clonotype itself: At one of its ends the junction is not consistent with the germline gene, which may arise from a read error. The J gene is TRBJ1-1, the V gene TRBV4-2; 7 bases map to TRBD1. Germline CDR1 is LGHNA and CDR2 is YNFKEQ. The CDR3 sequence is 15 residues long. CDR3 sequence: CASSQDPRGNTEALF. The CDR3 DNA follows: TGTGCCAGCAGCCAAGATCCCAGGGGGAACACTGAAGCTCTCTTT.

The sample holds many counts of this clonotype. The gene calls are TRBV11-2 and TRBJ2-7; D uncertain. From germline, CDR1 is SGHAT and CDR2 FQNNGV. V shed 5 bases and J shed 6 bases, with 11 bases lying between them. CDR3 length: 12 residues. The CDR3 nucleotides are TGTGCCAGCAGCCATGGTGGTACCGAGCAGTACTTC. It yields the protein CASSHGGTEQYF.